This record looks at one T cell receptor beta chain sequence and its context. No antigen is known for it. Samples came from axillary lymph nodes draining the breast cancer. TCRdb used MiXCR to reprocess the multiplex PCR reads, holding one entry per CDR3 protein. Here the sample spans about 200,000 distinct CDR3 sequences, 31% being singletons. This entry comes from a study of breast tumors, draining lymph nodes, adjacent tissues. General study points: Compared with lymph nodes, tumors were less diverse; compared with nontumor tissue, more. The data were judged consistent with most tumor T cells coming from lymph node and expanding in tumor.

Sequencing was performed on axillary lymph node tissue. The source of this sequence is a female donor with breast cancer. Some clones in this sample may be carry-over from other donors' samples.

The chain's CDR3 is CASSVGTGKLTDTQYF. The CDR3 bases are TGTGCCAGCAGCGTAGGGACAGGGAAACTCACAGATACGCAGTATTTT. The chain combines TRBV9 with TRBJ2-3; 8 bases are a match to TRBD1. The ends lost 0 bases at V and 2 bases at J; junction bases unmatched: 5. Germline loops: CDR1 SGDLS, CDR2 YYNGEE. The CDR3 is made up of 16 amino acids.